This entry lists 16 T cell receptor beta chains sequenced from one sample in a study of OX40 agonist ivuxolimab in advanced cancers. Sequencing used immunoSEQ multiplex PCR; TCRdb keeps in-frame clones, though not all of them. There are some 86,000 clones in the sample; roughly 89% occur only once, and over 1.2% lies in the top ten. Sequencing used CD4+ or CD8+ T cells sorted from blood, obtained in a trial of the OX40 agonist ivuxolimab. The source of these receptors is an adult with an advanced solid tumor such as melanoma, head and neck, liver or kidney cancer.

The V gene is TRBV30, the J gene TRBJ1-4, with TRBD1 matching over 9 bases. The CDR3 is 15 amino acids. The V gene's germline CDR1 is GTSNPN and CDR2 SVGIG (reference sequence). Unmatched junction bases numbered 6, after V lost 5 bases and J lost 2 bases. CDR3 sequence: CAWAPQGATNEKLFF. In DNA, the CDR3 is TGTGCCTGGGCCCCACAGGGGGCCACTAATGAAAAACTGTTTTTT.

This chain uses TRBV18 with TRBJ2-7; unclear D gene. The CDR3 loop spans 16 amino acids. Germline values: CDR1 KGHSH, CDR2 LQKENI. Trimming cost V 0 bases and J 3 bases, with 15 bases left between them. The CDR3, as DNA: TGTGCCAGCTCACCACCCAATGGTAGCCGGATCTACGAGCAGTACTTC. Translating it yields CASSPPNGSRIYEQYF. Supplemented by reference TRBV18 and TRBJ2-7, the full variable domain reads NAGVMQNPRHLVRRRGQEARLRCSPMKGHSHVYWYRQLPEEGLKFMVYLQKENIIDESGMPKERFSAEFPKEGPSILRIQQVVRGDSAAYFCASSPPNGSRIYEQYFGPGTRLTVT.

CDR3 in amino acids: CASSLEQGEYEKLFF. DNA of the CDR3: TGTGCCAGCAGCTTGGAACAGGGGGAGTACGAAAAACTGTTTTTT. The V gene is TRBV5-4, the J gene TRBJ1-4; 8 bases agree with TRBD1. Germline-derived CDR1 and CDR2 are SGHNT and YYREEE (reference sequence). The CDR3 contains 15 residues. Trimming removed 0 bases from V and 8 bases from J; junction bases left unmatched: 6.

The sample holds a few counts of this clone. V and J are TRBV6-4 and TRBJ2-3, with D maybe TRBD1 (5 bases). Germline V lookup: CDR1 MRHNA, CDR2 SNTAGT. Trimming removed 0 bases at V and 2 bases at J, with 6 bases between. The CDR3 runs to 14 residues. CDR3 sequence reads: CASSDSRDTDTQYF. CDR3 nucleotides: TGTGCCAGCAGTGACTCCAGGGACACAGATACGCAGTATTTT.

The chain's CDR3 is CASSYGQGNQPQHF. The CDR3 DNA sequence: TGTGCCAGCAGTTACGGACAGGGCAATCAGCCCCAGCATTTT. The V gene is TRBV6-6, the J gene TRBJ1-5; 7 bases fit TRBD1. There are 14 residues in the CDR3. Germline CDR1 MNHNY, CDR2 SVGAGI (reference sequence). After removal of 2 bases from V and 2 bases from J, the junction contained 0 bases not matched to a gene.

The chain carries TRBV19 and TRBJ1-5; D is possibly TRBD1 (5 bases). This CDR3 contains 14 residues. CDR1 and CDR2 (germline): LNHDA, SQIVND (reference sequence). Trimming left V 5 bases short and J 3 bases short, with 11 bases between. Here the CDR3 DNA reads TGTGCCAGTAGTGTCACAGGAGACAATCAGCCCCAGCATTTT. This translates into CASSVTGDNQPQHF.

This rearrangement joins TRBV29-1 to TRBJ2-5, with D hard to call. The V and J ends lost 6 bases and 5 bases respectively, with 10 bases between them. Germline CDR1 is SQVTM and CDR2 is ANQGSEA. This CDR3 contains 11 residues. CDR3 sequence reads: CSVYSGETQYF. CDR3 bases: TGCAGCGTGTACAGTGGTGAGACCCAGTACTTC.

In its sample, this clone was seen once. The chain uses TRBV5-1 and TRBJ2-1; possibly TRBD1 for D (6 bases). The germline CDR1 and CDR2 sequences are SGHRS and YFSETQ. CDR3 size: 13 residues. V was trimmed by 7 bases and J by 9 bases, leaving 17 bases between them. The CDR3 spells CASSLRQDSEQFF. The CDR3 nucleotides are TGCGCCAGCTCGCTTAGACAGGATAGTGAGCAGTTCTTC.

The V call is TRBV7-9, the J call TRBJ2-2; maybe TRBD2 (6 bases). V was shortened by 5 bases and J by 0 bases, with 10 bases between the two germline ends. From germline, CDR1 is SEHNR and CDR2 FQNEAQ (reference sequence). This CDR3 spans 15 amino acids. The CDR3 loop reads CASSLLATNTGELFF. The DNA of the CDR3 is TGTGCCAGCAGCCTACTAGCAACGAACACCGGGGAGCTGTTTTTT.

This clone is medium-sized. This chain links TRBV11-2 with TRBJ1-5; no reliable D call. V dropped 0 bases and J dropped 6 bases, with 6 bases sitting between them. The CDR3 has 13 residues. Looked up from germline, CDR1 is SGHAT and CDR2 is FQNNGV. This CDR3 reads CASSLDLTQPQHF. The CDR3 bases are TGTGCCAGCAGCTTAGATCTAACTCAGCCCCAGCATTTT.

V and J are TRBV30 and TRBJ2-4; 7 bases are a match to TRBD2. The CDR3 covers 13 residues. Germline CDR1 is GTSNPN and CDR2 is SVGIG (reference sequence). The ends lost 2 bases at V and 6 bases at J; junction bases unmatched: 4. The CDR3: CAWSPGRGNIQYF. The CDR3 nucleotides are TGTGCCTGGAGTCCTGGGAGGGGAAACATTCAGTACTTC.

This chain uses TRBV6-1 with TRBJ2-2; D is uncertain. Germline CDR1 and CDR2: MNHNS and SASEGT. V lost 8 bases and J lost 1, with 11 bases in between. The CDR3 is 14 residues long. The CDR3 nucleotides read TGTGCCAGCTCGTGGAACAGGAACACCGGGGAGCTGTTTTTT. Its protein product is CASSWNRNTGELFF.

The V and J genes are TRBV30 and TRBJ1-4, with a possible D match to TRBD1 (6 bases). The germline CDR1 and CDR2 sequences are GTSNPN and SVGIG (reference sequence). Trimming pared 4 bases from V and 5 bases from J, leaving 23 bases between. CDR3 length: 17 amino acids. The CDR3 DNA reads TGTGCCTGGAAAGCGGAACAGGGAGTGGGAGGAAATGAAAAACTGTTTTTT. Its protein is CAWKAEQGVGGNEKLFF. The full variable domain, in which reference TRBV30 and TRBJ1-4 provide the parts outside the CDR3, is SQTIHQWPATLVQPVGSPLSLECTVEGTSNPNLYWYRQAAGRGLQLLFYSVGIGQISSEVPQNLSASRPQDRQFILSSKKLLLSDSGFYLCAWKAEQGVGGNEKLFFGSGTQLSVL.

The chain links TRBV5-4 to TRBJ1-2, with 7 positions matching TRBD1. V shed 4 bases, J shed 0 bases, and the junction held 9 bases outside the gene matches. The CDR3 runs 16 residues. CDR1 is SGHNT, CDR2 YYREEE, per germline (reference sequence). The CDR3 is CASSGGTAHTNYGYTF. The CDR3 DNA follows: TGTGCCAGCAGCGGCGGGACAGCTCATACTAACTATGGCTACACCTTC.

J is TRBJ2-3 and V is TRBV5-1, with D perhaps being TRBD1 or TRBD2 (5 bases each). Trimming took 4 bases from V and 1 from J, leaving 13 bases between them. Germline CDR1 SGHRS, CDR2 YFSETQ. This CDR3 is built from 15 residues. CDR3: CASSPPLGGTDTQYF. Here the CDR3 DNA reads TGCGCCAGCAGCCCCCCGCTGGGGGGCACAGATACGCAGTATTTT. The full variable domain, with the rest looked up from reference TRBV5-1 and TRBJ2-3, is KAGVTQTPRYLIKTRGQQVTLSCSPISGHRSVSWYQQTPGQGLQFLFEYFSETQRNKGNFPGRFSGRQFSNSRSEMNVSTLELGDSALYLCASSPPLGGTDTQYFGPGTRLTVL.

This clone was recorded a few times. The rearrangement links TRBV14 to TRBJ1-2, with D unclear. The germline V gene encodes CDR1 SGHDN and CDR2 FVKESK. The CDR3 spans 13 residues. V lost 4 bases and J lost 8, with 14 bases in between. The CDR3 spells CASSLLAATGYTF. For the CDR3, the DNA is TGTGCCAGCAGCCTACTCGCAGCTACGGGCTACACCTTC.